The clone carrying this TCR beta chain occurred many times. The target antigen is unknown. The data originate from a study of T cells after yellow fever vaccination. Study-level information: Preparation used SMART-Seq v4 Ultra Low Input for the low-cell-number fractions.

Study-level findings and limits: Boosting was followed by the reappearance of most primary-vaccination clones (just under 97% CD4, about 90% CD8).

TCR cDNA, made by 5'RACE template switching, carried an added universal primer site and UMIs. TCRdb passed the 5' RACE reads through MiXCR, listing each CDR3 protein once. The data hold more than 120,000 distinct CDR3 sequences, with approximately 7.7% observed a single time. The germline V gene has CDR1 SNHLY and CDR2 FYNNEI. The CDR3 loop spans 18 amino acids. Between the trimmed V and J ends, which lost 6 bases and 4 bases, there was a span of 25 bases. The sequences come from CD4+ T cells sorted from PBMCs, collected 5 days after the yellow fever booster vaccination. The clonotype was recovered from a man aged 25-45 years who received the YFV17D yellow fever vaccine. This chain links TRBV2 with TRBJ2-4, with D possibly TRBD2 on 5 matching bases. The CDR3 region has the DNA TGTGCCAGCAGGGCCCCGGTTAATCGCGGGTCGGGAAAAAACATTCAGTACTTC. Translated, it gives CASRAPVNRGSGKNIQYF.